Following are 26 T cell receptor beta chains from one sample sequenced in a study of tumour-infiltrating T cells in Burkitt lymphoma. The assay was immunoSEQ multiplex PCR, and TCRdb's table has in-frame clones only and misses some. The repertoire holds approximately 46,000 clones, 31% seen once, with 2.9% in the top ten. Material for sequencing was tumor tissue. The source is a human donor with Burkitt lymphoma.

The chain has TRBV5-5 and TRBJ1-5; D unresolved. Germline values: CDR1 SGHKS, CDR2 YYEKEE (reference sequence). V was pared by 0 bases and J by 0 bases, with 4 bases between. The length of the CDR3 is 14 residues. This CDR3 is CASSLGHSNQPQHF. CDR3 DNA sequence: TGTGCCAGCAGCTTGGGACATAGCAATCAGCCCCAGCATTTT.

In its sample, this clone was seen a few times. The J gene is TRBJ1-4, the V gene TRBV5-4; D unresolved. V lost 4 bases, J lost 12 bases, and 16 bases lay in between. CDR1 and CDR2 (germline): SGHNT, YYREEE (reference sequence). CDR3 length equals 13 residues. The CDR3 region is CASSPGVGGELFF. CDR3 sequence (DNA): TGTGCCAGCAGCCCTGGGGTCGGAGGTGAACTGTTTTTT.

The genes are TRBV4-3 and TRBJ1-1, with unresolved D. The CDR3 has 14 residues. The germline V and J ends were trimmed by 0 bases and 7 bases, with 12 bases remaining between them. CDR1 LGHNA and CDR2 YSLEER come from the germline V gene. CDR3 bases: TGCGCCAGCAGCCAAGATACCTCCCCGGTTGAAGCTTTCTTT. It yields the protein CASSQDTSPVEAFF.

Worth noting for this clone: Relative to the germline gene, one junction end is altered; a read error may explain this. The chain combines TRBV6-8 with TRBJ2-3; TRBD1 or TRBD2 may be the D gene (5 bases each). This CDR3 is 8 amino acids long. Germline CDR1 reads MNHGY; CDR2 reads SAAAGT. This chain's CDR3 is CASSFGGF. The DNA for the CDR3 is TGTGCCAGCAGTTTTGGGGGATTT.

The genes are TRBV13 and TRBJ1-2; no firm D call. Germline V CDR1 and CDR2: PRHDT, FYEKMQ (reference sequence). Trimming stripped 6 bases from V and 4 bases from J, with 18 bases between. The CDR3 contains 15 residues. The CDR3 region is CASRLGAASPYGYTF. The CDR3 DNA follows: TGTGCCAGCAGGCTGGGTGCGGCCAGCCCCTATGGCTACACCTTC.

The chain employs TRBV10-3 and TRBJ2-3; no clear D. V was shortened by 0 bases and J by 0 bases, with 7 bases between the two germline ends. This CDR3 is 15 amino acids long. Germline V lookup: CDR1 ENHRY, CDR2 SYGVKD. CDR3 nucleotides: TGTGCCATCAGTGAGTCGCAGGTTAGCACAGATACGCAGTATTTT. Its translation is CAISESQVSTDTQYF.

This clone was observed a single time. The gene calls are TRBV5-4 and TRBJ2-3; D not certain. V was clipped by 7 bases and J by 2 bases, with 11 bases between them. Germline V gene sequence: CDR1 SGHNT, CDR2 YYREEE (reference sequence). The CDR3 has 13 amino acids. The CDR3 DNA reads TGTGCCAGCGCCTTTAGGGTCACAGATACGCAGTATTTT. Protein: CASAFRVTDTQYF.

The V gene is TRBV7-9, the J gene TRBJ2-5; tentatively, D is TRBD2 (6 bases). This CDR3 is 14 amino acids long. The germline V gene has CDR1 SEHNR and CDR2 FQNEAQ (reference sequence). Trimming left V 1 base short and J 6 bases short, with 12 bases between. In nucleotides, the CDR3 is TGTGCCAGCAGCTTAGGTGCGGAGGGGAAGACCCAGTACTTC. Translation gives CASSLGAEGKTQYF. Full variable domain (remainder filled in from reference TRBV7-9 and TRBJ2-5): DTGVSQNPRHKITKRGQNVTFRCDPISEHNRLYWYRQTLGQGPEFLTYFQNEAQLEKSRLLSDRFSAERPKGSFSTLEIQRTEQGDSAMYLCASSLGAEGKTQYFGPGTRLLVL.

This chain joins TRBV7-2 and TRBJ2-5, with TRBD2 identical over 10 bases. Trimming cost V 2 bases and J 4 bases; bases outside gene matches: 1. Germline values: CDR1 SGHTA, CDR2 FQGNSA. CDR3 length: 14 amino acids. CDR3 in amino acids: CASSLPSGGETQYF. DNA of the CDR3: TGTGCCAGCAGCTTACCTAGCGGGGGAGAGACCCAGTACTTC.

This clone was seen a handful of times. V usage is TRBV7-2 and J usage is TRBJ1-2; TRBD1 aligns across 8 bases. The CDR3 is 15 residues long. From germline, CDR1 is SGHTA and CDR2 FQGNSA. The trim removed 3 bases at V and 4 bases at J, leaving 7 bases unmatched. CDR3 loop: CASSFGQGPFYGYTF. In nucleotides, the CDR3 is TGTGCCAGCAGCTTCGGACAGGGTCCTTTCTATGGCTACACCTTC.

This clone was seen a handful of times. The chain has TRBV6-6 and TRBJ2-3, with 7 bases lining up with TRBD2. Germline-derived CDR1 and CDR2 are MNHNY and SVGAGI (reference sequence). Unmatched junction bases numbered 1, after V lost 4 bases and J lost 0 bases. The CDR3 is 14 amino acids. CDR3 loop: CASSWGGSTDTQYF. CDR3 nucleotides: TGTGCCAGCAGTTGGGGGGGTAGCACAGATACGCAGTATTTT.

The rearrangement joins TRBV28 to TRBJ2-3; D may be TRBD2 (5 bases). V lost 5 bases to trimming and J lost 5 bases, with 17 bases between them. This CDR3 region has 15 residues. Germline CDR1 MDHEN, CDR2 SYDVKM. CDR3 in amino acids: CASSPIGVHRDTQYF. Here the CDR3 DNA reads TGTGCCAGCAGTCCCATCGGGGTCCACCGAGATACGCAGTATTTT.

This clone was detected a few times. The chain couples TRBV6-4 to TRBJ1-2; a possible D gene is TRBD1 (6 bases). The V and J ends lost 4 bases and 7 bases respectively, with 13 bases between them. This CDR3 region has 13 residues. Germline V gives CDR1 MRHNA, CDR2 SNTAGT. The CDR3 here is CASSAETGTGYTF. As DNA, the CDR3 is TGTGCCAGCAGTGCTGAGACAGGTACTGGCTACACCTTC.

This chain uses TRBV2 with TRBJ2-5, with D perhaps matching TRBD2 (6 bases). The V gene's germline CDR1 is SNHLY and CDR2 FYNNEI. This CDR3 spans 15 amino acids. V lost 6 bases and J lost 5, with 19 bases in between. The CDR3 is CASSAVRGSVETQYF. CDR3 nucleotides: TGTGCCAGCAGCGCCGTCCGGGGGTCTGTGGAGACCCAGTACTTC.

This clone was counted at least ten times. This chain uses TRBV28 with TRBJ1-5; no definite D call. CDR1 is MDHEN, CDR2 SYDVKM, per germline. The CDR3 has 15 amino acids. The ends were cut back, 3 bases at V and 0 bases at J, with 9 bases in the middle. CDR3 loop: CASSLRQDSNQPQHF. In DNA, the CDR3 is TGTGCCAGCAGTTTGCGGCAAGATAGCAATCAGCCCCAGCATTTT.

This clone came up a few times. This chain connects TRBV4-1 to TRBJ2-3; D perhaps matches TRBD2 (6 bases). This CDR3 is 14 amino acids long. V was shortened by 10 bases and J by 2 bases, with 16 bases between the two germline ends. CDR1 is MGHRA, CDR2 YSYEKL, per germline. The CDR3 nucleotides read TGCGCCACCGCCGGGACGGGGGACACAGATACGCAGTATTTT. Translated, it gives CATAGTGDTDTQYF.

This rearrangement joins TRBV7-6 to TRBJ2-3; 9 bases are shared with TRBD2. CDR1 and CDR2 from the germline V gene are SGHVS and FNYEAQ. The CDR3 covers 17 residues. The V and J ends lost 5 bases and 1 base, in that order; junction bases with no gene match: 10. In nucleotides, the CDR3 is TGTGCCAGCAGCACCAATCACTTAGCGGGGGGCACAGATACGCAGTATTTT. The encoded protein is CASSTNHLAGGTDTQYF.

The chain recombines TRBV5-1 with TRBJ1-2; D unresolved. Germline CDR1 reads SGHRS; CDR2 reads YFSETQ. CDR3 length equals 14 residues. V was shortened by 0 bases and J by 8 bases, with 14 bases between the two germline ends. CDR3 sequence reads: CASSLVGQSLGYTF. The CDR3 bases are TGCGCCAGCAGCTTGGTCGGGCAGTCGCTCGGCTACACCTTC. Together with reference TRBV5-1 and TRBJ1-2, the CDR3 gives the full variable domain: KAGVTQTPRYLIKTRGQQVTLSCSPISGHRSVSWYQQTPGQGLQFLFEYFSETQRNKGNFPGRFSGRQFSNSRSEMNVSTLELGDSALYLCASSLVGQSLGYTFGSGTRLTVV.

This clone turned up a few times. The CDR3 loop is CASSQEGTSNQPQHF. CDR3 DNA sequence: TGTGCCAGCAGCCAAGAGGGGACGAGCAATCAGCCCCAGCATTTT. This rearrangement joins TRBV4-2 to TRBJ1-5, with D perhaps matching TRBD1 (5 bases). Per germline, CDR1 LGHNA and CDR2 YNFKEQ. CDR3 size: 15 residues. V gave up 0 bases and J gave up 1 base, with 7 bases separating them.

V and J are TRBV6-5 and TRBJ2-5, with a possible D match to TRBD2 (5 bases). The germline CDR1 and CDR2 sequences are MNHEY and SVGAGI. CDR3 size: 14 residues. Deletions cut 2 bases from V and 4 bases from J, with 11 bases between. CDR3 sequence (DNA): TGTGCCAGCAGTTACAAACTAGTTCGAGAGACCCAGTACTTC. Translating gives CASSYKLVRETQYF.

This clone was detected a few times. The CDR3 sequence is CASSLRLAGGYNEQFF. The CDR3 DNA follows: TGTGCCAGCAGCTTACGACTAGCGGGGGGGTACAATGAGCAGTTCTTC. J is TRBJ2-1 and V is TRBV11-2; 14 bases line up with TRBD2. CDR1 is SGHAT, CDR2 FQNNGV, per germline. V lost 2 bases to trimming and J lost 4 bases; unmatched junction nucleotides: 1. CDR3 size: 16 residues.

CDR3: CSVVRSGEGYGYTF. The CDR3 DNA sequence: TGCAGCGTTGTACGTTCAGGGGAGGGGTATGGCTACACCTTC. The rearrangement links TRBV29-1 to TRBJ1-2; possibly TRBD1 for D (6 bases). V was clipped by 4 bases and J by 5 bases, with 17 bases between them. This CDR3 is built from 14 residues. Germline CDR1 is SQVTM and CDR2 is ANQGSEA.

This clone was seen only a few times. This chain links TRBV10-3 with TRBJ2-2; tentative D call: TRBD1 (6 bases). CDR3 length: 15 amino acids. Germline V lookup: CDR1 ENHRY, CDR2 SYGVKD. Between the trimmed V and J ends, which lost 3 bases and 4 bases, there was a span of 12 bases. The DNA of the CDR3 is TGTGCCATCAGTGATGGGGGCGTCAGCACCGGGGAGCTGTTTTTT. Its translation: CAISDGGVSTGELFF.

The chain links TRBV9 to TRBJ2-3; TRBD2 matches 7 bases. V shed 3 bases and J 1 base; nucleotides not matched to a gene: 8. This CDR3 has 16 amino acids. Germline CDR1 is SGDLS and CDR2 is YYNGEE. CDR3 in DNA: TGTGCCAGCAGCGCAATCGGGGGGTCCGGCACAGATACGCAGTATTTT. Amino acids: CASSAIGGSGTDTQYF. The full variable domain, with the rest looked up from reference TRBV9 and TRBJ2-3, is DSGVTQTPKHLITATGQRVTLRCSPRSGDLSVYWYQQSLDQGLQFLIQYYNGEERAKGNILERFSAQQFPDLHSELNLSSLELGDSALYFCASSAIGGSGTDTQYFGPGTRLTVL.

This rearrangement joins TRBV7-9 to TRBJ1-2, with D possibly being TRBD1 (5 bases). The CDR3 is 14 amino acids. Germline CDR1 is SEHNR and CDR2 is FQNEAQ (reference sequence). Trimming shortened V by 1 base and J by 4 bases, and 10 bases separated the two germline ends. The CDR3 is CASSLVGASYGYTF. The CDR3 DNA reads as TGTGCCAGCAGCTTAGTAGGGGCCAGCTATGGCTACACCTTC.

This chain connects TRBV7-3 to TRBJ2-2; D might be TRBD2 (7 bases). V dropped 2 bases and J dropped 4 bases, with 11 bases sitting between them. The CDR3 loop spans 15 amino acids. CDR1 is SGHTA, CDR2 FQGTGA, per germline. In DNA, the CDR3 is TGTGCCAGCAGCTTATGGGGGGGGCCCACCGGGGAGCTGTTTTTT. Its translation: CASSLWGGPTGELFF.